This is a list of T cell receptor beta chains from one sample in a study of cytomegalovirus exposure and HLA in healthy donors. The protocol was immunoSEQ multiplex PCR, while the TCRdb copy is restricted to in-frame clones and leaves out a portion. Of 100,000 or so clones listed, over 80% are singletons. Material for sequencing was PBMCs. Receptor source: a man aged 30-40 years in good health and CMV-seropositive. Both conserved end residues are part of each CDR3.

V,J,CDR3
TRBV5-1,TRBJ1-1,CASSGEGTGEGTEAFF
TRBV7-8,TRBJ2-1,CASSLRRGAGEQFF
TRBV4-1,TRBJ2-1,CASSQGAARNNEQFF
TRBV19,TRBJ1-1,CASSIVGLGAFF
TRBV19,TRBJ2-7,CASAGMGNEQYF
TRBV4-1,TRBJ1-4,CASSRFGGAPNEKLFF
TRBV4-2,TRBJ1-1,CASSQKSRSGYTEAFF
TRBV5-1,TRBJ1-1,CASSSGQGVVTEAFF
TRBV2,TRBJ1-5,CASSGYRTVQPQHF
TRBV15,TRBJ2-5,CATSPAYRGLQETQYF
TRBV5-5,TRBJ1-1,CASSFQGATEAFF
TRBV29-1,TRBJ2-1,CSVEGRGSYNEQFF
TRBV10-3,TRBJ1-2,CAISDGARSNYGYTF
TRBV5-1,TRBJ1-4,CASSFEGTANEKLFF
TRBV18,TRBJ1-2,CASSLADISYGYTF
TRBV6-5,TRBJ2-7,CASSLIAGGREQYF
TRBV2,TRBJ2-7,CASGGDITYEQYF
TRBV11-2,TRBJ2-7,CASTKRGDHEQYF
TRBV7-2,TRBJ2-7,CASSSRETGTWGSEQYF
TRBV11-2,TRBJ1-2,CASSLTGPANYGYTF
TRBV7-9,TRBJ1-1,CASSFPRGVEAFF
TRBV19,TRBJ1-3,CASKSDRGNTIYF
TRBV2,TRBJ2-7,CASSEALRVEQYF
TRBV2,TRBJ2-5,CASIEEGIGETQYF